The 32 T cell receptor beta chains below were found in one sample sequenced in a study of CD8 T cell repertoires and HIV-1 epitope variants. Produced via immunoSEQ multiplex PCR; TCRdb's table is partial and in-frame only. The sample includes 4,500 to 5,500 clones, roughly three fifths of them seen just once. Antigen specificity for these receptors is unknown. The sequenced material came from cultured CD8+ T cells derived from PBMCs. The source is a male donor with HIV.

The rearrangement joins TRBV7-4 to TRBJ2-1; 9 bases line up with TRBD1. Trimming at V came to 0 bases and at J to 0 bases, leaving 0 bases not matched to a gene. The germline V gene encodes CDR1 SGHVT and CDR2 SQSDAQ. This CDR3 is 16 amino acids long. DNA for the CDR3: TGTGCCAGCAGCTTAGCGGGACAGGGCTCCTACAATGAGCAGTTCTTC. The encoded protein is CASSLAGQGSYNEQFF.

V is TRBV9 and J is TRBJ1-2; 7 bases line up with TRBD1. Losses at the gene ends were 0 bases for V and 0 bases for J; bases not matched to a gene: 11. This CDR3 spans 18 amino acids. Looked up from germline, CDR1 is SGDLS and CDR2 is YYNGEE. The CDR3 region is CASSVGRGQDRTNYGYTF. Here the CDR3 DNA reads TGTGCCAGCAGCGTAGGCCGAGGGCAGGACAGGACTAACTATGGCTACACCTTC. Filled out from reference TRBV9 and TRBJ1-2, the complete variable domain reads DSGVTQTPKHLITATGQRVTLRCSPRSGDLSVYWYQQSLDQGLQFLIQYYNGEERAKGNILERFSAQQFPDLHSELNLSSLELGDSALYFCASSVGRGQDRTNYGYTFGSGTRLTVV.

This clone has only a few counts. V and J are TRBV5-1 and TRBJ2-3, with TRBD2 matching 10 bases. V shed 4 bases and J 4 bases; nucleotides not matched to a gene: 12. From germline, CDR1 is SGHRS and CDR2 YFSETQ. This CDR3 is 17 amino acids long. The CDR3, as DNA: TGCGCCAGCAGCCTCGGGCTAGCGGGGGCCGGGTCAGATACGCAGTATTTT. This gives the protein CASSLGLAGAGSDTQYF.

The chain combines TRBV11-3 with TRBJ2-3; D ambiguous. Germline V CDR1 and CDR2: SGHNT, YENEEA. The CDR3 has 13 amino acids. The V end was cut by 4 bases, the J end by 6 bases, with 11 bases between. CDR3 region: CASSSDRFDTQYF. In DNA, the CDR3 is TGTGCCAGCAGCTCCGACCGTTTCGATACGCAGTATTTT.

The V and J genes are TRBV4-1 and TRBJ2-1; D gene ambiguous. The germline V gene encodes CDR1 MGHRA and CDR2 YSYEKL. The CDR3 sequence is 18 residues long. V was trimmed by 0 bases and J by 4 bases, leaving 19 bases between them. The CDR3 DNA reads TGCGCCAGCAGCCAAGACTTTCCGACCGAAAGAATTTACAATGAGCAGTTCTTC. It yields the protein CASSQDFPTERIYNEQFF.

CDR3 protein: CASSPPSVTQYF. The CDR3 nucleotides read TGTGCCAGTAGTCCCCCCTCGGTAACGCAGTATTTT. This rearrangement joins TRBV19 to TRBJ2-3, with D unresolved. V lost 5 bases and J lost 9, with 12 bases in between. The CDR3 runs to 12 residues. Germline CDR1 LNHDA, CDR2 SQIVND (reference sequence).

The rearrangement joins TRBV19 to TRBJ2-2, with D unclear. Trimming cost V 0 bases and J 1 base, with 9 bases left between them. In germline, CDR1 is LNHDA, CDR2 SQIVND (reference sequence). The CDR3 contains 16 residues. DNA for the CDR3: TGTGCCAGTAGTATAGATCTTCGTGGGAACACCGGGGAGCTGTTTTTT. It codes for CASSIDLRGNTGELFF.

The chain recombines TRBV28 with TRBJ2-7; 11 nucleotides match TRBD1. V dropped 7 bases and J dropped 2; count of bases not matched to a gene: 4. The CDR3 has 14 amino acids. Per germline, CDR1 MDHEN and CDR2 SYDVKM. This chain's CDR3 is CASNPGQGAYEQYF. The DNA of the CDR3 is TGTGCCAGCAATCCGGGACAGGGGGCCTACGAGCAGTACTTC.

A few counts support this clone. This chain links TRBV11-3 with TRBJ2-1; TRBD1 aligns across 8 bases. Per the germline V gene, CDR1 is SGHNT and CDR2 is YENEEA. V gave up 3 bases and J gave up 6 bases; unmatched junction bases: 10. This CDR3 has 16 residues. CDR3 nucleotide sequence: TGTGCCAGCAGCTTCCAGGGAGGACAGGGAGTCAATGAGCAGTTCTTC. Encoded protein: CASSFQGGQGVNEQFF. The full variable domain, its missing parts supplied by reference TRBV11-3 and TRBJ2-1, is EAGVVQSPRYKIIEKKQPVAFWCNPISGHNTLYWYLQNLGQGPELLIRYENEEAVDDSQLPKDRFSAERLKGVDSTLKIQPAELGDSAVYLCASSFQGGQGVNEQFFGPGTRLTVL.

The V and J genes are TRBV25-1 and TRBJ1-2; no clear D. Trimming left V 1 base short and J 4 bases short, with 10 bases between. CDR1 and CDR2 (germline): MGHDK, SYGVNS. CDR3 size: 14 residues. The DNA of the CDR3 is TGTGCCAGCAGTGAATTGGGCAGTTTCTATGGCTACACCTTC. It is translated as CASSELGSFYGYTF.

This clone was observed a handful of times. The J gene is TRBJ2-7, the V gene TRBV7-9; tentative D call: TRBD2 (5 bases). CDR1 is SEHNR and CDR2 is FQNEAQ in the germline V gene (reference sequence). Trimming cost V 3 bases and J 3 bases, with 9 bases left between them. CDR3 length: 13 amino acids. The CDR3, as DNA: TGTGCCAGCAGCTTGAGGGAACTCTACGAGCAGTACTTC. Translation: CASSLRELYEQYF.

DNA of the CDR3: TGTGCCAGCAGCTTAAATACGGGCGGGGAGCTGTTTTTT. Translated, it gives CASSLNTGGELFF. The chain combines TRBV7-6 with TRBJ2-2, with unresolved D. In germline, CDR1 is SGHVS, CDR2 FNYEAQ. The CDR3 consists of 13 residues. V dropped 2 bases and J dropped 7 bases, with 8 bases sitting between them.

This clone was recorded a few times. V gene TRBV19 combines with J gene TRBJ1-2, with D perhaps matching TRBD1 (5 bases). From germline, CDR1 is LNHDA and CDR2 SQIVND (reference sequence). This CDR3 has 13 amino acids. V was cut by 0 bases and J by 8 bases, with 10 bases left in between. Written as DNA, the CDR3 is TGTGCCAGTAGTATAGATCATCGGGGGGGCTACACCTTC. Protein sequence: CASSIDHRGGYTF.

This clone was recorded a few times. The gene calls are TRBV6-5 and TRBJ2-1; 9 nucleotides match TRBD1. The CDR3 loop spans 15 amino acids. CDR1 and CDR2 from the germline V gene are MNHEY and SVGAGI. V lost 7 bases and J lost 2; bases outside the gene matches: 6. The CDR3 reads CASIKGTGTYNEQFF. CDR3 DNA sequence: TGTGCCAGCATCAAAGGGACAGGGACCTACAATGAGCAGTTCTTC.

The chain combines TRBV15 with TRBJ2-3, with 9 bases matching TRBD2. The CDR3 sequence is 16 residues long. Germline V lookup: CDR1 LNHNV, CDR2 YYDKDF (reference sequence). The trim removed 5 bases at V and 2 bases at J, leaving 8 bases unmatched. The CDR3 sequence: CATSSSLAGLTDTQYF. Written as DNA, the CDR3 is TGTGCCACCAGCTCCTCCCTAGCGGGGCTCACAGATACGCAGTATTTT.

This chain connects TRBV27 to TRBJ2-3; 9 nucleotides align to TRBD2. The CDR3 loop spans 16 amino acids. Germline V gene sequence: CDR1 MNHEY, CDR2 SMNVEV (reference sequence). The V segment lost 3 bases and the J segment 4 bases; nucleotides outside the gene matches: 8. CDR3 nucleotides: TGTGCCAGCAGTTTCGATAGCGGGAGTTTAGCAGATACGCAGTATTTT. Its translation is CASSFDSGSLADTQYF.

The table lists this clone with a few counts. V is TRBV18 and J is TRBJ2-7, with D unclear. The CDR3 length is 14 residues. Germline V lookup: CDR1 KGHSH, CDR2 LQKENI. Trimming pared 0 bases from V and 5 bases from J, leaving 11 bases between. The CDR3 reads CASSPPQLVHEQYF. CDR3 DNA sequence: TGTGCCAGCTCACCACCGCAGCTAGTTCACGAGCAGTACTTC.

The chain joins TRBV9 to TRBJ2-3; D is uncertain. Germline V CDR1 and CDR2: SGDLS, YYNGEE. V gave up 1 base and J gave up 2 bases, with 8 bases separating them. CDR3 length: 14 residues. CDR3 nucleotide sequence: TGTGCCAGCAGCGTAACAGCAATCACAGATACGCAGTATTTT. Translating it yields CASSVTAITDTQYF.

The chain joins TRBV7-9 to TRBJ1-1; unclear D gene. Germline V lookup: CDR1 SEHNR, CDR2 FQNEAQ (reference sequence). This CDR3 is 15 amino acids long. Between the trimmed V and J ends, which lost 1 base and 5 bases, there was a span of 14 bases. CDR3 in DNA: TGTGCCAGCAGCTTAGGCCAACCGCGGGATACTGAAGCTTTCTTT. It translates to CASSLGQPRDTEAFF.

The chain has TRBV6-1 and TRBJ2-4; D is uncertain. CDR3 length: 11 amino acids. Germline lookup yields CDR1 MNHNS and CDR2 SASEGT. V was trimmed by 2 bases and J by 14 bases, leaving 10 bases between them. The DNA for the CDR3 is TGTGCCAGCAGTGAAATTGGGGAAGAGTACTTC. It codes for CASSEIGEEYF.

This rearrangement joins TRBV28 to TRBJ2-7; D might be TRBD2 (6 bases). CDR1 is MDHEN, CDR2 SYDVKM, per germline. CDR3 length: 14 amino acids. V was trimmed by 4 bases and J by 1 base, leaving 11 bases between them. CDR3 sequence reads: CASSWGDGSYEQYF. The CDR3 bases are TGTGCCAGCAGTTGGGGGGACGGGTCCTACGAGCAGTACTTC.

The chain links TRBV28 to TRBJ2-1, with 10 bases identical to TRBD2. The germline CDR1 and CDR2 sequences are MDHEN and SYDVKM. The J segment lost 8 bases and the V segment lost 2 bases, leaving 9 bases of the junction unmatched. CDR3 length: 16 amino acids. Here the CDR3 DNA reads TGTGCCAGCAGTTTACGAGTAGCGGGAGGTTACGATGAGCAGTTCTTC. This gives the protein CASSLRVAGGYDEQFF.

This sequence joins TRBV28 and TRBJ1-2; D unclear. The CDR3 consists of 12 residues. Trimming pared 2 bases from V and 7 bases from J, leaving 8 bases between. CDR1 and CDR2 (germline): MDHEN, SYDVKM. The CDR3 spells CASSLEYSGYTF. Here the CDR3 DNA reads TGTGCCAGCAGTTTAGAGTATTCTGGCTACACCTTC.

The CDR3 spells CASSQAPAIEQFF. The CDR3 DNA sequence: TGTGCCAGCAGCCAAGCTCCGGCGATTGAGCAGTTCTTC. This chain uses TRBV14 with TRBJ2-1; D is ambiguous. CDR1 SGHDN and CDR2 FVKESK come from the germline V gene. This CDR3 comprises 13 residues. Deletions cut 1 base from V and 9 bases from J, with 10 bases between.

This chain's CDR3 is CASSDGQGDTDTQYF. The CDR3 nucleotides read TGTGCCAGCAGTGACGGACAGGGGGACACAGATACGCAGTATTTT. The gene calls are TRBV6-4 and TRBJ2-3; 10 positions agree with TRBD1. The V segment lost 2 bases and the J segment 2 bases; nucleotides outside the gene matches: 1. Germline V gene data show CDR1 as MRHNA and CDR2 as SNTAGT. The CDR3 totals 15 residues.

The chain joins TRBV7-2 to TRBJ2-3, with 8 bases aligning to TRBD2. The CDR3 totals 16 residues. The germline gives CDR1 SGHTA, CDR2 FQGNSA. With V trimmed by 5 bases and J by 2 bases, 9 bases remained unmatched. CDR3: CASSPRWRGDTDTQYF. The CDR3 DNA reads TGTGCCAGCAGCCCTCGTTGGCGGGGGGACACAGATACGCAGTATTTT.

The rearrangement links TRBV5-4 to TRBJ2-3; 7 nucleotides line up with TRBD1. This CDR3 has 13 amino acids. Germline V gives CDR1 SGHNT, CDR2 YYREEE (reference sequence). The trim removed 1 base at V and 4 bases at J, leaving 0 bases unmatched. DNA of the CDR3: TGTGCCAGCAGCTTGAGGGGGCCAGATACGCAGTATTTT. It specifies CASSLRGPDTQYF.

The J gene is TRBJ1-6, the V gene TRBV27, with D possibly matching TRBD1 (6 bases). The CDR3 runs to 16 residues. Germline V gene lookup returns CDR1 MNHEY and CDR2 SMNVEV (reference sequence). The V end lost 4 bases, the J end lost 2 bases, and 12 bases lay between the germline ends. CDR3 bases: TGTGCCAGCAGTTCCCGGACAGCCACCTATAATTCACCCCTCCACTTT. It codes for CASSSRTATYNSPLHF.

This clone has just a few counts. The gene calls are TRBV4-1 and TRBJ1-2, with no clear D. The CDR3 contains 15 residues. The germline gives CDR1 MGHRA, CDR2 YSYEKL. The V and J ends lost 1 base and 0 bases respectively, with 9 bases between them. The CDR3, as DNA: TGCGCCAGCAGCCAAGCTGAGGTCACTAACTATGGCTACACCTTC. Amino acids: CASSQAEVTNYGYTF.

This clone came up once. The chain is built from TRBV7-9 and TRBJ2-1, with 12 bases fitting TRBD2. The CDR3 totals 16 residues. Germline-derived CDR1 and CDR2 are SEHNR and FQNEAQ (reference sequence). V was pared by 1 base and J by 7 bases, with 5 bases of the junction left unmatched. The CDR3 nucleotides read TGTGCCAGCAGCTTAGTCCTAGGGACTAGCGGGAATGAGCAGTTCTTC. Translated: CASSLVLGTSGNEQFF.

This chain uses TRBV7-6 with TRBJ2-7; D ambiguous. The CDR3 spans 14 residues. CDR1 and CDR2 (germline): SGHVS, FNYEAQ. The V end lost 0 bases, the J end lost 3 bases, and 9 bases lay between the germline ends. The CDR3: CASSLARANYEQYF. The CDR3 nucleotides are TGTGCCAGCAGCTTAGCCCGGGCAAACTACGAGCAGTACTTC.

V and J are TRBV5-1 and TRBJ2-3; D is perhaps TRBD1 (5 bases). The V gene's germline CDR1 is SGHRS and CDR2 YFSETQ. Trimming shortened V by 1 base and J by 2 bases, and 8 bases separated the two germline ends. This CDR3 contains 14 residues. Here the CDR3 reads CASSLQGFTDTQYF. DNA for the CDR3: TGCGCCAGCAGCTTGCAGGGTTTCACAGATACGCAGTATTTT.